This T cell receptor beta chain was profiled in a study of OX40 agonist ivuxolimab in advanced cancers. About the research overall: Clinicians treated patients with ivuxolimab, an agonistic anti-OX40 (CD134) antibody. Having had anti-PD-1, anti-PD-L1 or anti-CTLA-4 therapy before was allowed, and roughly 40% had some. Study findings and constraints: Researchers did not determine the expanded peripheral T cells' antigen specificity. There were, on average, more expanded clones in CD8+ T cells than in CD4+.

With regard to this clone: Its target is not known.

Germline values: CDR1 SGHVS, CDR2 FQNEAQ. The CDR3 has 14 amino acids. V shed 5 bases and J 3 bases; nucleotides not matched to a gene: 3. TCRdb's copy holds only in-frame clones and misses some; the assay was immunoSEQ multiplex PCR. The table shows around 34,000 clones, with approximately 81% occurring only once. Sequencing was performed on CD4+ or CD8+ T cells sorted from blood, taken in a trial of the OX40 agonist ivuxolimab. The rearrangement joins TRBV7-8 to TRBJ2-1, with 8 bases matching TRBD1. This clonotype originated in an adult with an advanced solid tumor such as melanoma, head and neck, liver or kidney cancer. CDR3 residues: CASSIGTGYNEQFF. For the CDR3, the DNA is TGTGCCAGCAGCATCGGGACAGGCTACAATGAGCAGTTCTTC.